These 18 T cell receptor beta chains came from one sample sequenced in a study of blood T cell repertoires in COVID-19. Measured with immunoSEQ multiplex PCR; TCRdb has only the in-frame clones, and not every one. In the table there are approximately 150,000 clones, 81% of which are singletons. Sequenced material: PBMCs or T cells enriched from blood (not recorded which). These receptors all come from a woman in her thirties or forties with acute COVID-19.

This clone has more than one count but fewer than ten. J is TRBJ1-1 and V is TRBV2; TRBD1 might be the D (6 bases). Germline V gives CDR1 SNHLY, CDR2 FYNNEI. The V end was cut by 7 bases, the J end by 1 base, with 13 bases between. The CDR3 consists of 14 residues. This CDR3 is CASTLQTGNTEAFF. CDR3 bases: TGTGCCAGCACCCTACAGACAGGGAACACTGAAGCTTTCTTT.

A few counts support this clone. The chain combines TRBV6-1 with TRBJ1-3; 10 positions match TRBD1. This CDR3 is built from 16 residues. V was pared by 3 bases and J by 1 base, with 3 bases of the junction left unmatched. Germline V gene data show CDR1 as MNHNS and CDR2 as SASEGT. The CDR3 here is CASSDRDRGSGNTIYF. In nucleotides, the CDR3 is TGTGCCAGCAGTGATCGGGACAGGGGTTCTGGAAACACCATATATTTT.

This clone has only one observation. The chain recombines TRBV19 with TRBJ2-1; 8 positions match TRBD2. CDR1 is LNHDA and CDR2 is SQIVND in the germline V gene (reference sequence). V gave up 3 bases and J gave up 1 base; unmatched junction bases: 5. The CDR3 totals 16 residues. CDR3 DNA sequence: TGTGCCAGTAGTATCCTTCCGGGAGGGTCCTACAATGAGCAGTTCTTC. This sequence encodes CASSILPGGSYNEQFF.

The rearrangement uses TRBV10-2 and TRBJ1-2; D may be TRBD1 (5 bases). The V end lost 3 bases, the J end lost 8 bases, and 13 bases lay between the germline ends. Looked up from germline, CDR1 is WSHSY and CDR2 is SAAADI. The CDR3 runs to 13 residues. CDR3 DNA sequence: TGCGCCAGCAGTGATTTTGGGGCCCAGGGCTACACCTTC. It translates to CASSDFGAQGYTF.

The chain joins TRBV6-5 to TRBJ2-7; maybe TRBD2 (5 bases). CDR1 is MNHEY and CDR2 is SVGAGI in the germline V gene. CDR3 length: 15 residues. The V and J ends lost 5 bases and 0 bases respectively, with 14 bases between them. The DNA for the CDR3 is TGTGCCAGCAGTCGAGCGGATACCAACTCCTACGAGCAGTACGTC. It yields the protein CASSRADTNSYEQYV.

V usage is TRBV10-3 and J usage is TRBJ2-1; 9 bases are a match to TRBD2. Germline V CDR1 and CDR2: ENHRY, SYGVKD. CDR3 size: 18 residues. V lost 0 bases to trimming and J lost 2 bases; unmatched junction nucleotides: 8. The CDR3 DNA is TGTGCCATCAGTGAGTCGACGCCTAGCGGGGATACCTACAATGAGCAGTTCTTC. It yields the protein CAISESTPSGDTYNEQFF.

This sequence joins TRBV7-9 and TRBJ1-3, with D hard to call. CDR3 size: 15 residues. Germline lookup yields CDR1 SEHNR and CDR2 FQNEAQ (reference sequence). V lost 4 bases, J lost 0 bases, and 10 bases lay in between. As DNA, the CDR3 is TGTGCCAGCAGCTATCAGGAAAACTCTGGAAACACCATATATTTT. Protein sequence: CASSYQENSGNTIYF.

The table lists this clone with a few counts. The chain joins TRBV7-2 to TRBJ2-3; D might be TRBD2 (6 bases). The V gene lost 1 base and the J gene lost 4 bases, with 15 bases spanning the gap. The CDR3 covers 16 residues. Germline V gene sequence: CDR1 SGHTA, CDR2 FQGNSA. The CDR3 spells CASSLVGGLGSDTQYF. The CDR3 DNA reads as TGTGCCAGCAGCTTAGTCGGGGGACTTGGGTCAGATACGCAGTATTTT.

The rearrangement joins TRBV27 to TRBJ1-1; 8 bases fit TRBD1. The CDR3 consists of 13 residues. Losses at the gene ends were 9 bases for V and 6 bases for J; bases not matched to a gene: 9. Germline V gene data show CDR1 as MNHEY and CDR2 as SMNVEV (reference sequence). The CDR3 DNA sequence: TGTGCCAGTCAGGACAGGGAGAGTCCTGAAGCTTTCTTT. This encodes CASQDRESPEAFF.

This rearrangement joins TRBV25-1 to TRBJ2-3; TRBD2 matches 11 bases. The V gene's germline CDR1 is MGHDK and CDR2 SYGVNS. V dropped 4 bases and J dropped 4; count of bases not matched to a gene: 7. The CDR3 consists of 16 residues. This CDR3 reads CASSGLAGGTPDTQYF. In nucleotides, the CDR3 is TGTGCCAGCAGTGGCTTAGCGGGAGGGACCCCAGATACGCAGTATTTT.

The chain employs TRBV29-1 and TRBJ2-1, with TRBD2 matching over 14 bases. With V trimmed by 6 bases and J by 8 bases, 15 bases remained unmatched. This CDR3 has 17 amino acids. Per the germline V gene, CDR1 is SQVTM and CDR2 is ANQGSEA. CDR3 sequence reads: CSVMSPGLAGVFDEQFF. CDR3 DNA sequence: TGCAGCGTAATGAGCCCGGGACTAGCGGGAGTGTTTGATGAGCAGTTCTTC.

The chain recombines TRBV7-3 with TRBJ2-2, with 9 bases that match TRBD1. Germline trimming cut 5 bases from V and 7 bases from J; bases unmatched to any gene: 8. Germline V gene sequence: CDR1 SGHTA, CDR2 FQGTGA. This CDR3 has 15 residues. This CDR3 is CASSENRGRGGELFF. The CDR3 coding sequence is TGTGCCAGCAGCGAAAACAGGGGGCGCGGCGGGGAGCTGTTTTTT.

The chain is built from TRBV9 and TRBJ2-1, with D tentatively TRBD1 (6 bases). Germline V gene data show CDR1 as SGDLS and CDR2 as YYNGEE. The CDR3 totals 16 residues. V gave up 3 bases and J gave up 7 bases, with 20 bases separating them. The CDR3 DNA sequence: TGTGCCAGCAGCGCCAACAGGGAAGTTCCGTCGAATGAGCAGTTCTTC. Its translation: CASSANREVPSNEQFF.

This chain links TRBV5-4 with TRBJ1-2; D is possibly TRBD1 (5 bases). Looked up from germline, CDR1 is SGHNT and CDR2 is YYREEE (reference sequence). CDR3 length: 14 residues. Trimming took off 1 base at V and 1 base at J, with 8 bases between the two ends. The CDR3 loop is CASSLRGINYGYTF. The CDR3 DNA reads as TGTGCCAGCAGCTTGCGGGGGATTAACTATGGCTACACCTTC. The variable domain in full, completed from reference TRBV5-4 and TRBJ1-2, reads ETGVTQSPTHLIKTRGQQVTLRCSSQSGHNTVSWYQQALGQGPQFIFQYYREEENGRGNFPPRFSGLQFPNYSSELNVNALELDDSALYLCASSLRGINYGYTFGSGTRLTVV.

This CDR3 reads CASSRGQGSNEQYF. CDR3 in DNA: TGTGCCAGCAGCAGGGGACAGGGTTCGAACGAGCAGTACTTC. The chain carries TRBV7-6 and TRBJ2-7; 9 bases are a match to TRBD1. The V and J ends lost 5 bases and 5 bases, in that order; junction bases with no gene match: 7. Germline lookup yields CDR1 SGHVS and CDR2 FNYEAQ. This CDR3 is built from 14 residues.

In this sample, this clone turned up a few times. The chain combines TRBV3-1 (or the pseudogene TRBV3-2) with TRBJ1-5, with D possibly TRBD1 on 5 matching bases. Germline V gene data show CDR1 as LGHDT and CDR2 as YNNKEL (reference sequence). The CDR3 runs to 13 residues. With 1 base removed from V and 7 bases from J, the gap between germline ends came to 8 bases. The DNA of the CDR3 is TGTGCCAGCAGCCAAGTAGGGGAACAGCCCCAGCATTTT. Amino acids: CASSQVGEQPQHF.

The CDR3 sequence: CASSLPGLAGNNEQFF. CDR3 DNA sequence: TGCGCCAGCAGCTTGCCGGGACTAGCGGGTAACAATGAGCAGTTCTTC. V and J are TRBV5-1 and TRBJ2-1; 12 positions match TRBD2. With 1 base clipped from V and 5 bases from J, the junction kept 4 bases outside the gene matches. This CDR3 comprises 16 residues. Germline CDR1 SGHRS, CDR2 YFSETQ.

This clone came up a few times. V and J are TRBV19 and TRBJ1-2; 7 bases are a match to TRBD1. Germline CDR1 is LNHDA and CDR2 is SQIVND (reference sequence). Trimming cost V 9 bases and J 2 bases; bases outside gene matches: 6. CDR3 length: 13 amino acids. The CDR3 DNA follows: TGTGCCAGCCTAATGACAGGGAACTATGGCTACACCTTC. Its translation: CASLMTGNYGYTF.